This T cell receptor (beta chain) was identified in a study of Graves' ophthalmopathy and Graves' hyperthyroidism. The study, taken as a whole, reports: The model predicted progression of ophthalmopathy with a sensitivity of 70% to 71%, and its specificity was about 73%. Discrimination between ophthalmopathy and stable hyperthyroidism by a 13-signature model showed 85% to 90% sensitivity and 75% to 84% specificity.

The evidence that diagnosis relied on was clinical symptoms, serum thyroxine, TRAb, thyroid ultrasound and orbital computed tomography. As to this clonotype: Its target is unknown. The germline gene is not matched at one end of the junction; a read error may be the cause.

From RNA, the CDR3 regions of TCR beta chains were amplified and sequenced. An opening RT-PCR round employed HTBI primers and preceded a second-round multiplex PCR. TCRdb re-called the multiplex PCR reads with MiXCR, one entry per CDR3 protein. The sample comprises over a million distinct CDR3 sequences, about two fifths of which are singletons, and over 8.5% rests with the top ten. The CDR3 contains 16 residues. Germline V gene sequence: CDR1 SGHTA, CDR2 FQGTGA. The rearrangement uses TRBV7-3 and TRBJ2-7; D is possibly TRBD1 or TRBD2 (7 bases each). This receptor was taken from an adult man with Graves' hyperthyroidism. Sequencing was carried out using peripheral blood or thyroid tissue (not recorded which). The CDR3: CARRPLGGGARYEQYF. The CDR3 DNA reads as TGTGCCCGCAGACCGCTGGGAGGGGGCGCTCGGTACGAGCAGTACTTC.